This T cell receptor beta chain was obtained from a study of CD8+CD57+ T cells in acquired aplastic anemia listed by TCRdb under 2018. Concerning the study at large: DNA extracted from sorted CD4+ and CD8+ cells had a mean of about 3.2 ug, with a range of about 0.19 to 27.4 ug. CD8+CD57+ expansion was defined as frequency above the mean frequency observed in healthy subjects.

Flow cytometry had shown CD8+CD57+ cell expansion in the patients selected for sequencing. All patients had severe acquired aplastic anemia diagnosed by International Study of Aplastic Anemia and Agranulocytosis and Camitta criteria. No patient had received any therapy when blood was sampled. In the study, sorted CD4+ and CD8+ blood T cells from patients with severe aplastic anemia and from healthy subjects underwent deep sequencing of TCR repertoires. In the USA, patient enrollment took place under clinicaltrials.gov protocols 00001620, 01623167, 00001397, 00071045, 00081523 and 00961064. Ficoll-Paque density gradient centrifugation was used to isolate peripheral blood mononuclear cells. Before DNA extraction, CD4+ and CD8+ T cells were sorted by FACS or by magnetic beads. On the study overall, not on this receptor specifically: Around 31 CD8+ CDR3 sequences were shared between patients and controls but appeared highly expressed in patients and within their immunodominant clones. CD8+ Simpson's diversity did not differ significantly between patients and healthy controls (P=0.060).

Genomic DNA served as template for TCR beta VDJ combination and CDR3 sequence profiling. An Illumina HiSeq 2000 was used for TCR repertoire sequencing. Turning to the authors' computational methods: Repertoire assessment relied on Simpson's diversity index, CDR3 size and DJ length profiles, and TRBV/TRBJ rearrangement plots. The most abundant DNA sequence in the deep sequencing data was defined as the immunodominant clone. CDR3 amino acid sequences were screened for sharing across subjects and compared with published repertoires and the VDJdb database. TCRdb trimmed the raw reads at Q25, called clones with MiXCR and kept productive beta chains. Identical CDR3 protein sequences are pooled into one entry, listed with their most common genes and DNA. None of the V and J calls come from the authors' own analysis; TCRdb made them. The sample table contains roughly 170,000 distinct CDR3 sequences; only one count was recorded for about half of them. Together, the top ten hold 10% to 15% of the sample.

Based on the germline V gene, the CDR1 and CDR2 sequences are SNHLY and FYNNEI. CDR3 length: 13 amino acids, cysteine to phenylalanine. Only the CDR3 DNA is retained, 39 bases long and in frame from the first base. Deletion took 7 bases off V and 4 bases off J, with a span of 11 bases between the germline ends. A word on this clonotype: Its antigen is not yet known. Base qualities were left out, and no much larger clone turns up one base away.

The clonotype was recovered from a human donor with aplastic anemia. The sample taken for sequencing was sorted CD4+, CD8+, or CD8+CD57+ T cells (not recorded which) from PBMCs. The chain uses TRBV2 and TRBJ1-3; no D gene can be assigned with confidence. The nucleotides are TGTGCCAGCAAAAGAGAGCAAGGAAACACCATATATTTT. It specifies CASKREQGNTIYF.